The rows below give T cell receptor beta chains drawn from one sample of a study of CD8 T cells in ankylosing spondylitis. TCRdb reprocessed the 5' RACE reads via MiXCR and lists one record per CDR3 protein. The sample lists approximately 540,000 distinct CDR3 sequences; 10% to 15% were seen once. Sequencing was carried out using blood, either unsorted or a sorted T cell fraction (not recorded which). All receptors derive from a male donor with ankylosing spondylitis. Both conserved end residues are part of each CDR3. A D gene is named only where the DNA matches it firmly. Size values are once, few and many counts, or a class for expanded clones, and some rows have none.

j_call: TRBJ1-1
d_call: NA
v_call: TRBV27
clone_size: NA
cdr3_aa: CASSITSPGPEAFF
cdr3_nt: TGTGCCAGCAGTATTACCTCTCCGGGGCCTGAAGCTTTCTTT

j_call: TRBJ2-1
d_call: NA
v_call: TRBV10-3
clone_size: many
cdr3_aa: CAISEDTNYYNEQFF
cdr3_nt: TGTGCCATCAGTGAGGACACAAACTATTACAATGAGCAGTTCTTC

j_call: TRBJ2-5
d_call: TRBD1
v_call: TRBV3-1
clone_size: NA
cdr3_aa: CASRRTGGKETQYF
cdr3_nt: TGTGCCAGCAGACGGACAGGGGGGAAAGAGACCCAGTACTTC

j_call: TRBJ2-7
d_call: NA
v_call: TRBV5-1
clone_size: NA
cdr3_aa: CASSLDGEPNEQYF
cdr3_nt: TGCGCCAGCAGTTTGGACGGGGAGCCCAACGAGCAGTACTTC

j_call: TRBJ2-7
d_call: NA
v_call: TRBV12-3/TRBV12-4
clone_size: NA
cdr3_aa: CASSLRRVSSYEQYF
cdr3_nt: TGTGCCAGCAGTTTAAGGAGGGTTAGCTCCTACGAGCAGTACTTC

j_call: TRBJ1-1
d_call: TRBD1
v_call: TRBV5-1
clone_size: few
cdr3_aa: CASRTRGRRDTEAFF
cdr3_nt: TGCGCCAGCAGAACCAGGGGGCGCAGGGACACTGAAGCTTTCTTT

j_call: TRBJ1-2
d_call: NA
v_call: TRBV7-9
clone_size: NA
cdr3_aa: CASSRDMGYTF
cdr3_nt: TGTGCCAGCAGCCGTGATATGGGCTACACCTTC

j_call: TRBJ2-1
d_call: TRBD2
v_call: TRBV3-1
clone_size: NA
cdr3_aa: CASSQSPSTSGVSYNEQFF
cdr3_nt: TGTGCCAGCAGCCAATCCCCCTCGACTAGCGGTGTCTCCTACAATGAGCAGTTCTTC

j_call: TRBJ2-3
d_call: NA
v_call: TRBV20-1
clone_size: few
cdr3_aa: CSARVGDFSTDTQYF
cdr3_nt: TGCAGTGCTAGAGTTGGAGACTTTAGCACAGATACGCAGTATTTT

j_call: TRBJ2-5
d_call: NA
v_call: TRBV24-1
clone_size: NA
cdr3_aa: CATSETGTPQETQYF
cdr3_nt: TGTGCCACCAGTGAAACCGGGACACCACAAGAGACCCAGTACTTC

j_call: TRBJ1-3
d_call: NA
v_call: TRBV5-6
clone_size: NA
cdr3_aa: CASSPGRAGNTIYF
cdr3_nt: TGTGCCAGCAGCCCTGGACGGGCTGGAAACACCATATATTTT

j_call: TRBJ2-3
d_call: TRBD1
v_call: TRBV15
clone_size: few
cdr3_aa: CATSRATGEDTQYF
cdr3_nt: TGTGCCACCAGCAGAGCGACAGGGGAGGATACGCAGTATTTT

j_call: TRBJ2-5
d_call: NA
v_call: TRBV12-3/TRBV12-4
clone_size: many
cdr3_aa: CASSLGYRETQYF
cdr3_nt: TGTGCCAGCAGTTTAGGATACCGGGAGACCCAGTACTTC

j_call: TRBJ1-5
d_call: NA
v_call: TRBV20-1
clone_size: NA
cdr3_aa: CSARDSHQPQHF
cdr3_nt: TGCAGTGCTAGAGATAGTCATCAGCCCCAGCATTTT

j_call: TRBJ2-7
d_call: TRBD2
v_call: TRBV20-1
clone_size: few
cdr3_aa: CSARDRWESGSGYEQYF
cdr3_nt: TGCAGTGCTAGAGATCGCTGGGAGAGCGGGAGCGGCTACGAGCAGTACTTC

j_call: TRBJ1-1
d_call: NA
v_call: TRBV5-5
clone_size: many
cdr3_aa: CASSRGVNTEAFF
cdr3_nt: TGTGCCAGCAGCAGGGGGGTGAACACTGAAGCTTTCTTT

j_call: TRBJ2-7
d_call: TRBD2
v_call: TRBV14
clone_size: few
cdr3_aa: CASSPFAGVPYEQYF
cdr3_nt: TGTGCCAGCAGCCCCTTTGCGGGAGTCCCCTACGAGCAGTACTTC

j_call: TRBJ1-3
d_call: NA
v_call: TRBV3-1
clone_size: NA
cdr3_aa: CASSYSSGKSGNTIYF
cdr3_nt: TGTGCCAGCAGCTACAGCAGTGGGAAGAGTGGAAACACCATATATTTT

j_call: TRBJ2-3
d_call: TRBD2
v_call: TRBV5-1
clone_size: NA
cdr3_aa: CASSEGTSAFTTQYF
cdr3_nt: TGCGCCAGCAGCGAGGGGACTAGCGCGTTTACTACGCAGTATTTT

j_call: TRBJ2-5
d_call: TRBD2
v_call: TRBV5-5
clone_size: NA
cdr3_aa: CASSRTSGGTQETQYF
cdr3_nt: TGTGCCAGCAGCCGGACTAGCGGGGGAACTCAAGAGACCCAGTACTTC

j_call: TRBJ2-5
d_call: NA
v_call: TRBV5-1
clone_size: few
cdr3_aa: CASSLEARHQETQYF
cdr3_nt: TGCGCCAGCAGCTTGGAGGCGCGACACCAAGAGACCCAGTACTTC

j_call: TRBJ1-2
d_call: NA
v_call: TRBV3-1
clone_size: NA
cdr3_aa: CASSQEGGRGYYGYTF
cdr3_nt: TGTGCCAGCAGCCAAGAAGGTGGCAGGGGCTACTATGGCTACACCTTC

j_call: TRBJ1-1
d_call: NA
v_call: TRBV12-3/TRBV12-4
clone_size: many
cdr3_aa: CASSRQAGRTEAFF
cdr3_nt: TGTGCCAGCAGTAGACAGGCAGGTCGGACTGAAGCTTTCTTT

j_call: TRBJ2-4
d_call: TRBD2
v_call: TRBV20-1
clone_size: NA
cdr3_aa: CSARVREGKNIQYF
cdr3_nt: TGCAGTGCTAGAGTAAGGGAGGGCAAAAACATTCAGTACTTC

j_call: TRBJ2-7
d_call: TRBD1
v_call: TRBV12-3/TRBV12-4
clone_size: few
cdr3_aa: CASSLIWMRAGGNEQYF
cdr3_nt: TGTGCCAGCAGTTTAATTTGGATGCGGGCAGGGGGCAACGAGCAGTACTTC

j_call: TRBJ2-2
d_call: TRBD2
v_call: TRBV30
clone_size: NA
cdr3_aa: CAWGTGGTNTGELFF
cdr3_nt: TGTGCCTGGGGGACGGGAGGTACGAACACCGGGGAGCTGTTTTTT

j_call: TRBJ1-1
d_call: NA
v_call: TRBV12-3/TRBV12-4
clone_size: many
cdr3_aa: CASSFGRAARAFF
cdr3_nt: TGTGCCAGCAGTTTCGGCAGGGCAGCCCGAGCTTTCTTT

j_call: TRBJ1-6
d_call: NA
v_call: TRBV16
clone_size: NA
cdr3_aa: CASSQSGQGTSPLHF
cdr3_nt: TGTGCCAGCAGCCAATCAGGGCAGGGGACTTCACCCCTCCACTTT

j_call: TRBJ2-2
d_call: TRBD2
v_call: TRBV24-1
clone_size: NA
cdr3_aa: CATSDLPKRESPTGTGELFF
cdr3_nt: TGTGCCACCAGTGATTTGCCCAAGCGGGAGAGCCCGACGGGCACCGGGGAGCTGTTTTTT

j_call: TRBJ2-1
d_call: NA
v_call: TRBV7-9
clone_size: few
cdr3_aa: CASSSGPPNEQFF
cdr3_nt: TGTGCCAGCAGCTCGGGCCCACCCAATGAGCAGTTCTTC

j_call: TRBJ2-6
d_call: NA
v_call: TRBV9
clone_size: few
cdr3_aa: CASSVAASGANVLTF
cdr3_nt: TGTGCCAGCAGCGTAGCTGCCTCTGGGGCCAACGTCCTGACTTTC

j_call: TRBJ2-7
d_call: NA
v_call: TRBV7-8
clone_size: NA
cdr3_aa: CASSLRGALEQYF
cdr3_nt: TGTGCCAGCAGCTTAAGGGGGGCCCTCGAGCAGTACTTC

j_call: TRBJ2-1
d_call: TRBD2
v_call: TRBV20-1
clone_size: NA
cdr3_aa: CSPSGRTYNEQFF
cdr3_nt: TGCAGCCCTAGCGGGAGGACCTACAATGAGCAGTTCTTC

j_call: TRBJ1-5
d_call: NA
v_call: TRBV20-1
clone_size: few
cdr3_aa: CSAERDHQPQHF
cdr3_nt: TGCAGTGCTGAGAGGGATCACCAGCCCCAGCATTTT

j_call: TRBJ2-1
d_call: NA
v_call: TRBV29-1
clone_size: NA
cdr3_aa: CSVALGSGLYNEQFF
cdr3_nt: TGCAGCGTTGCTCTAGGGTCCGGCCTCTACAATGAGCAGTTCTTC

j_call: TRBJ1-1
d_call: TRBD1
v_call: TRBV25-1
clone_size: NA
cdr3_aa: CASGHRGNTEAFF
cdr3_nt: TGTGCCAGCGGTCACAGGGGTAACACTGAAGCTTTCTTT